These 15 T cell receptor beta chains originate from one sample sequenced in a study of T cell changes during pregnancy in multiple sclerosis. Libraries were prepared by immunoSEQ multiplex PCR; TCRdb keeps only in-frame clonotypes and omits some of them. The sample carries tens of thousands of clones, approximately 92% recorded once. Sequencing was performed on CD4+ T cells from peripheral blood mononuclear cells, taken in the third trimester of pregnancy. The source of these receptors is a female donor with multiple sclerosis, enrolled in a pregnancy study.

The chain employs TRBV4-1 and TRBJ2-6; possibly TRBD1 for D (5 bases). The germline V gene encodes CDR1 MGHRA and CDR2 YSYEKL. Trimming left V 1 base short and J 2 bases short, with 12 bases between. The CDR3 loop spans 17 amino acids. The CDR3 protein is CASSQVYQGTGANVLTF. In nucleotides, the CDR3 is TGCGCCAGCAGCCAAGTCTATCAGGGAACTGGGGCCAACGTCCTGACTTTC.

The J gene is TRBJ2-3, the V gene TRBV4-1; TRBD1 matches 10 bases. V dropped 8 bases and J dropped 1; count of bases not matched to a gene: 3. The CDR3 length is 14 residues. The germline V gene has CDR1 MGHRA and CDR2 YSYEKL. CDR3: CASQGTGGTDTQYF. CDR3 sequence (DNA): TGCGCCAGCCAGGGGACAGGGGGCACAGATACGCAGTATTTT.

The V gene is TRBV28, the J gene TRBJ2-7, with 8 positions matching TRBD1. The V gene end was trimmed by 7 bases and the J gene end by 0 bases; junction bases not matched to a gene: 8. The germline gives CDR1 MDHEN, CDR2 SYDVKM. The CDR3 totals 15 residues. CDR3 in amino acids: CASTDTGGLSYEQYF. The CDR3 DNA reads as TGTGCCAGCACCGACACAGGGGGGCTCTCCTACGAGCAGTACTTC.

V is TRBV7-3 and J is TRBJ2-2, with D possibly matching TRBD2 (7 bases). CDR3 length equals 15 residues. V was shortened by 5 bases and J by 2 bases, with 12 bases between the two germline ends. Germline values: CDR1 SGHTA, CDR2 FQGTGA. DNA of the CDR3: TGTGCCAGCAGCATCCGGGGGGCCAACACCGGGGAGCTGTTTTTT. It codes for CASSIRGANTGELFF.

The chain couples TRBV6-5 to TRBJ1-1; 7 positions agree with TRBD1. Germline V gives CDR1 MNHEY, CDR2 SVGAGI. V lost 6 bases to trimming and J lost 0 bases; unmatched junction nucleotides: 4. The CDR3 has 14 residues. CDR3 DNA: TGTGCCAGCAGGAAGACAGGGTTGAACACTGAAGCTTTCTTT. Amino acid sequence: CASRKTGLNTEAFF.

The chain recombines TRBV9 with TRBJ1-5, with D tentatively TRBD1 (5 bases). Germline V gives CDR1 SGDLS, CDR2 YYNGEE. This CDR3 has 14 residues. Trimming removed 2 bases at V and 0 bases at J, with 6 bases between. CDR3 nucleotide sequence: TGTGCCAGCAGCGTCGACAGTAGCAATCAGCCCCAGCATTTT. Amino acid sequence: CASSVDSSNQPQHF. Full variable domain (rest looked up from reference TRBV9 and TRBJ1-5): DSGVTQTPKHLITATGQRVTLRCSPRSGDLSVYWYQQSLDQGLQFLIQYYNGEERAKGNILERFSAQQFPDLHSELNLSSLELGDSALYFCASSVDSSNQPQHFGDGTRLSIL.

The CDR3 DNA follows: TGCGCCAGCAGCCAAGGGACAGCTCTAGGCTACACCTTC. This translates into CASSQGTALGYTF. The chain combines TRBV4-3 with TRBJ1-2; possible D gene TRBD1, 6 bases. CDR3 length: 13 amino acids. Trimming pared 1 base from V and 8 bases from J, leaving 11 bases between. Germline assignment: CDR1 LGHNA and CDR2 YSLEER.

The rearrangement joins TRBV2 to TRBJ1-6, with a possible D match to TRBD1 (5 bases). Germline CDR1 is SNHLY and CDR2 is FYNNEI. Between the trimmed V and J ends, which lost 4 bases and 7 bases, there was a span of 11 bases. This CDR3 is 14 amino acids long. The CDR3 loop is CASSAPTGNSPLHF. CDR3 DNA sequence: TGTGCCAGCAGTGCCCCTACAGGCAATTCACCCCTCCACTTT.

The chain links TRBV4-2 to TRBJ1-6; 8 nucleotides match TRBD1. CDR1 and CDR2 from the germline V gene are LGHNA and YNFKEQ. The CDR3 has 16 amino acids. With V trimmed by 0 bases and J by 8 bases, 6 bases remained unmatched. CDR3 bases: TGTGCCAGCAGCCAAGATTTCCAGGGGGCTTATTCACCCCTCCACTTT. Amino acids: CASSQDFQGAYSPLHF.

The gene calls are TRBV18 and TRBJ2-5, with 7 bases matching TRBD1. Germline CDR1 is KGHSH and CDR2 is LQKENI. V gave up 0 bases and J gave up 4 bases; unmatched junction bases: 11. This CDR3 is 17 amino acids long. The CDR3 nucleotides read TGTGCCAGCTCACCACCGGTCAAAAGAAACAGGGGAGAGACCCAGTACTTC. Protein: CASSPPVKRNRGETQYF. The full variable domain, with the rest looked up from reference TRBV18 and TRBJ2-5, is NAGVMQNPRHLVRRRGQEARLRCSPMKGHSHVYWYRQLPEEGLKFMVYLQKENIIDESGMPKERFSAEFPKEGPSILRIQQVVRGDSAAYFCASSPPVKRNRGETQYFGPGTRLLVL.

The chain couples TRBV5-4 to TRBJ1-2; D is possibly TRBD1 (6 bases). The germline CDR1 and CDR2 sequences are SGHNT and YYREEE (reference sequence). The V gene lost 0 bases and the J gene lost 7 bases, with 16 bases spanning the gap. This CDR3 spans 15 amino acids. The CDR3 sequence is CASSLAERQDSGYTF. For the CDR3, the DNA is TGTGCCAGCAGCTTGGCGGAAAGACAGGACTCTGGCTACACCTTC. Full variable domain (remainder filled in from reference TRBV5-4 and TRBJ1-2): ETGVTQSPTHLIKTRGQQVTLRCSSQSGHNTVSWYQQALGQGPQFIFQYYREEENGRGNFPPRFSGLQFPNYSSELNVNALELDDSALYLCASSLAERQDSGYTFGSGTRLTVV.

This clone was found once. J is TRBJ1-2 and V is TRBV18; 9 positions match TRBD1. Unmatched junction bases numbered 2, after V lost 2 bases and J lost 7 bases. The length of the CDR3 is 13 residues. CDR1 KGHSH and CDR2 LQKENI come from the germline V gene. The CDR3 spells CASSPWGQGGYTF. DNA of the CDR3: TGTGCCAGCTCACCATGGGGACAGGGTGGCTACACCTTC.

This rearrangement joins TRBV18 to TRBJ1-1; 9 bases line up with TRBD1. This CDR3 contains 16 residues. V dropped 6 bases and J dropped 4; count of bases not matched to a gene: 12. Germline V lookup: CDR1 KGHSH, CDR2 LQKENI. In nucleotides, the CDR3 is TGTGCCAGCTCGTTCACAGGGGGCGCTCAGGCCACTGAAGCTTTCTTT. Its protein is CASSFTGGAQATEAFF. The entire variable domain, with the rest obtained from reference TRBV18 and TRBJ1-1, is as follows: NAGVMQNPRHLVRRRGQEARLRCSPMKGHSHVYWYRQLPEEGLKFMVYLQKENIIDESGMPKERFSAEFPKEGPSILRIQQVVRGDSAAYFCASSFTGGAQATEAFFGQGTRLTVV.

The chain is built from TRBV18 and TRBJ1-2, with D tentatively TRBD1 (5 bases). The CDR3 spans 13 residues. Germline assignment: CDR1 KGHSH and CDR2 LQKENI. Trimming took 3 bases from V and 2 from J, leaving 7 bases between them. The CDR3 DNA is TGTGCCAGCTCACCGGACACCAACTATGGCTACACCTTC. It encodes CASSPDTNYGYTF. Full variable domain (rest looked up from reference TRBV18 and TRBJ1-2): NAGVMQNPRHLVRRRGQEARLRCSPMKGHSHVYWYRQLPEEGLKFMVYLQKENIIDESGMPKERFSAEFPKEGPSILRIQQVVRGDSAAYFCASSPDTNYGYTFGSGTRLTVV.

About this clone: The same CDR3 is also encoded by other DNA sequences in this sample. The V call is TRBV6-5, the J call TRBJ1-2; 9 bases are a match to TRBD1. This CDR3 spans 13 amino acids. Germline V gene data show CDR1 as MNHEY and CDR2 as SVGAGI. V shed 2 bases, J shed 7 bases, and the junction held 2 bases outside the gene matches. This CDR3 is CASSYRQGGGYTF. CDR3 nucleotides: TGTGCCAGCAGTTACCGACAGGGGGGTGGCTACACCTTC.